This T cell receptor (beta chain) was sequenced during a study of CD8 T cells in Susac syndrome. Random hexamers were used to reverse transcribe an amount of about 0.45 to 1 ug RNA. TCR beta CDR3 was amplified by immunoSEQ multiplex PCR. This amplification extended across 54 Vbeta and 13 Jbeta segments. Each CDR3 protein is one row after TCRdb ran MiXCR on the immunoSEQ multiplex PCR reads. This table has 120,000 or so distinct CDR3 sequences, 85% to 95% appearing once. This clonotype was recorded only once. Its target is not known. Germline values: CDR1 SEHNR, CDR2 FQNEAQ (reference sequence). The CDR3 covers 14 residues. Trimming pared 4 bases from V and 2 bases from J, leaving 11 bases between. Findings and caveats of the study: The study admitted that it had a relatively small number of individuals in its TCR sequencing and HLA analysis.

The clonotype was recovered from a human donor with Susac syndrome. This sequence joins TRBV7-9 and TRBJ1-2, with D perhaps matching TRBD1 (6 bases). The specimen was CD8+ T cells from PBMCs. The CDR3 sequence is CASSSPQGNYGYTF. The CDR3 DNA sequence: TGTGCCAGCAGCTCACCTCAGGGGAACTATGGCTACACCTTC.